This entry concerns a single TCR beta chain. What it binds is not known. This entry belongs to a study of T cells in Graves' hyperthyroidism and ophthalmopathy. Study findings and constraints: Among clonotypes expanded in thyroid above 0.001, most were also found in blood.

The CDR3 is made up of 15 amino acids. V shed 0 bases, J shed 4 bases, and the junction held 5 bases outside the gene matches. Germline V gene lookup returns CDR1 GTSNPN and CDR2 SVGIG (reference sequence). Amplification of TCR beta CDR3 regions used RNA as the template. HTBI primers drove first-round RT-PCR of the TCR CDR3. TCRdb recomputed calls from the multiplex PCR reads with MiXCR, one row per CDR3 protein. There are 500,000 to 600,000 distinct CDR3 sequences in the sample; 15% to 20% occur only once, and 47% lies in the top ten. The sequence derives from a man between 35 and 55 years old with Graves' ophthalmopathy. Sequencing was done on a sample of blood. The rearrangement uses TRBV30 and TRBJ1-5; 8 positions agree with TRBD1. The CDR3 DNA sequence: TGTGCCTGGAGTGTACGAAGACAGGGGAATCAGCCCCAGCATTTT. Its protein is CAWSVRRQGNQPQHF. The whole variable domain, filled in from reference TRBV30 and TRBJ1-5, reads SQTIHQWPATLVQPVGSPLSLECTVEGTSNPNLYWYRQAAGRGLQLLFYSVGIGQISSEVPQNLSASRPQDRQFILSSKKLLLSDSGFYLCAWSVRRQGNQPQHFGDGTRLSIL.